The rows below give T cell receptor beta chains drawn from one sample of a study of CD8+ T cells in alopecia areata. Some clones are missing from TCRdb's copy, which holds only in-frame ones; the method was immunoSEQ multiplex PCR. The repertoire includes 120,000 to 150,000 clones, roughly 80% of them detected once, and around 25% sits in the top ten. The source material was CD8+ T cells sorted from blood, sampled at week 4, from a patient treated with tofacitinib. These receptors all stem from a human donor with alopecia areata. The CDR3 runs from the conserved cysteine through the conserved F or W. Fields, in order: J gene, V gene, D gene, clone size, CDR3 protein, CDR3 DNA. The D gene is left open where the match is weak. Size tells how often a clone was seen (once, few, many) or the class of an expanded clone, and some rows leave it out.

>TRBJ2-1|TRBV4-1|-|few
CASSQVSLGKNNEQFF
TGCGCCAGCAGCCAAGTTAGCCTAGGGAAAAACAATGAGCAGTTCTTC
>TRBJ2-7|TRBV7-9|-|-
CASSLQSSYEQYF
TGTGCCAGCAGCTTACAAAGCTCCTACGAGCAGTACTTC
>TRBJ2-7|TRBV29-1|TRBD1|-
CSAAGTGGFYEQYF
TGCAGCGCCGCCGGGACAGGGGGCTTCTACGAGCAGTACTTC
>TRBJ2-7|TRBV11-2|TRBD2|-
CASSPGLAGAYEQYF
TGTGCCAGCAGCCCTGGACTAGCGGGGGCTTACGAGCAGTACTTC
>TRBJ2-7|TRBV7-9|TRBD2|-
CASSHSGGSYEQYF
TGTGCCAGCAGCCACAGCGGGGGGTCCTACGAGCAGTACTTC
>TRBJ2-6|TRBV27|-|-
CASSLGGANVLTF
TGTGCCAGCAGTTTGGGGGGGGCCAACGTCCTGACTTTC
>TRBJ2-3|TRBV7-9|-|-
CASSLGGLADNTDTQYF
TGTGCCAGCAGCCTCGGGGGCCTAGCGGATAACACAGATACGCAGTATTTT
>TRBJ2-3|TRBV7-6|TRBD2|-
CASSPTSGYSDTQYF
TGTGCCAGCAGCCCCACTAGCGGGTACTCAGATACGCAGTATTTT
>TRBJ1-4|TRBV6-6|-|-
CASSYTTSGSEKLFF
TGTGCCAGCAGTTACACGACTAGCGGGAGTGAAAAACTGTTTTTT
>TRBJ2-1|TRBV4-3|TRBD2|-
CASSQPGLAGEQFF
TGCGCCAGCAGCCAGCCGGGACTAGCGGGGGAACAGTTCTTC
>TRBJ2-5|TRBV6-5|TRBD1|-
CASSKTGGSQETQYF
TGTGCCAGCAGCAAGACAGGGGGATCACAAGAGACCCAGTACTTC
>TRBJ2-7|TRBV27|TRBD1|-
CASGRDRGREQYF
TGTGCCAGCGGCCGGGACAGGGGGCGAGAGCAGTACTTC
>TRBJ2-6|TRBV4-3|TRBD1|-
CASSQSIFAGTGGRANVLTF
TGCGCCAGCAGCCAATCAATCTTTGCCGGGACAGGGGGACGGGCCAACGTCCTGACTTTC
>TRBJ1-1|TRBV19|-|-
CASTFYLSTEAFF
TGTGCCAGCACATTCTATTTGAGCACTGAAGCTTTCTTT
>TRBJ2-1|TRBV30|TRBD2|-
CAWSGLAVWDEQFF
TGTGCCTGGAGTGGACTAGCGGTCTGGGATGAGCAGTTCTTC
>TRBJ2-3|TRBV6-5|TRBD1|-
CASSMTGRDTQYF
TGTGCCAGCAGTATGACAGGGCGAGATACGCAGTATTTT
>TRBJ2-7|TRBV7-9|TRBD1|-
CASSPEDRGYEQYF
TGTGCCAGCAGCCCAGAGGACAGGGGGTACGAGCAGTACTTC
>TRBJ2-7|TRBV13|-|-
CASSLGLYYEQYF
TGTGCCAGCAGCTTAGGCCTCTACTACGAGCAGTACTTC
>TRBJ2-1|TRBV7-8|TRBD1|-
CASSLHRGHGNEQFF
TGTGCCAGCAGTCTACACAGGGGGCATGGAAATGAGCAGTTCTTC
>TRBJ2-7|TRBV10-3|TRBD2|-
CAIRTGASGIREQYF
TGTGCCATCAGGACGGGGGCTAGCGGGATACGAGAGCAGTACTTC
>TRBJ1-5|TRBV18|-|-
CASSPESPGTQQPQHF
TGTGCCAGCTCACCAGAGAGCCCGGGGACACAACAGCCCCAGCATTTT
>TRBJ2-7|TRBV5-6|-|few
CASSLGTTYEQYF
TGTGCCAGCAGCTTGGGAACCACCTACGAGCAGTACTTC
>TRBJ2-7|TRBV7-8|-|-
CASSLAQGGLGYEQYF
TGTGCCAGCAGCTTAGCGCAGGGGGGCCTGGGGTACGAGCAGTACTTC
>TRBJ2-5|TRBV7-9|-|few
CASSLVGRGEETQYF
TGTGCCAGCAGCTTAGTGGGCAGGGGAGAAGAGACCCAGTACTTC
>TRBJ2-7|TRBV6-6|-|-
CASSYSGGEQYF
TGTGCCAGCAGTTACTCAGGAGGCGAGCAGTACTTC
>TRBJ2-1|TRBV5-4|-|-
CASSLGGSSEQFF
TGTGCCAGCAGCTTGGGGGGATCCAGTGAGCAGTTCTTC
>TRBJ2-3|TRBV6-6|TRBD2|-
CASSYSGGGGTDTQYF
TGTGCCAGCAGTTACTCGGGCGGGGGAGGCACAGATACGCAGTATTTT
>TRBJ2-7|TRBV5-6|-|-
CASSFGHLSSYEQYF
TGTGCCAGCAGCTTTGGACACTTGAGCTCCTACGAGCAGTACTTC
>TRBJ2-7|TRBV29-1|-|-
CGVELGSPYEQYF
TGCGGCGTTGAACTCGGTTCCCCCTACGAGCAGTACTTC
>TRBJ2-7|TRBV10-1|TRBD2|-
CASSPETSGGYEQYF
TGCGCCAGCAGTCCAGAGACTAGCGGGGGATACGAGCAGTACTTC
>TRBJ2-2|TRBV27|TRBD2|-
CASNGAGVTGELFF
TGTGCCAGCAACGGAGCGGGGGTCACCGGGGAGCTGTTTTTT
>TRBJ1-6|TRBV4-1|-|-
CASSQDGTQGSYNSPLHF
TGCGCCAGCAGCCAAGATGGAACGCAGGGGAGCTATAATTCACCCCTCCACTTT
>TRBJ2-1|TRBV4-1|-|-
CASSQNQLGLLGNEQFF
TGCGCCAGCAGCCAAAACCAACTAGGGTTGTTGGGAAATGAGCAGTTCTTC
>TRBJ2-3|TRBV4-2|-|once
CASSQGTGESTDTQYF
TGTGCCAGCAGCCAAGGGACGGGGGAGAGCACAGATACGCAGTATTTT
>TRBJ2-7|TRBV7-8|TRBD1|once
CASSPWTGNEQYF
TGTGCCAGCAGCCCCTGGACAGGGAACGAGCAGTACTTC
>TRBJ2-7|TRBV7-9|-|-
CASSLGQKFGQYF
TGTGCCAGCAGCCTTGGACAGAAGTTCGGGCAGTACTTC
>TRBJ2-5|TRBV5-1|-|-
CASSFGGPPEETQYF
TGCGCCAGCAGCTTTGGGGGGCCCCCCGAAGAGACCCAGTACTTC
>TRBJ1-1|TRBV29-1|-|once
CSVERQGPEAFF
TGCAGCGTTGAACGCCAGGGCCCTGAAGCTTTCTTT
>TRBJ1-5|TRBV4-1|TRBD1|-
CASSADRVYDQPQHF
TGCGCCAGCAGCGCCGACAGGGTCTACGATCAGCCCCAGCATTTT
>TRBJ2-3|TRBV7-2|TRBD2|-
CASTPSGLGTDTQYF
TGTGCCAGCACACCTAGCGGGCTGGGGACAGATACGCAGTATTTT
>TRBJ2-7|TRBV6-1|TRBD1|-
CASSEIDRGLYEQYF
TGTGCCAGCAGTGAAATCGACAGGGGGCTCTACGAGCAGTACTTC
>TRBJ2-1|TRBV19|TRBD1|few
CASQDRADNEQFF
TGTGCCAGCCAGGACAGGGCCGACAATGAGCAGTTCTTC
>TRBJ2-7|TRBV13|-|-
CASSIHRDSLYEQYF
TGTGCCAGCAGCATACACCGGGACTCCCTCTACGAGCAGTACTTC
>TRBJ1-2|TRBV6-6|-|-
CASSLLPPAYGYTF
TGTGCCAGCAGTTTACTCCCTCCTGCGTATGGCTACACCTTC
>TRBJ2-3|TRBV4-1|-|-
CASSQTASSDTQYF
TGCGCCAGCAGCCAAACCGCGTCGAGCGATACGCAGTATTTT
>TRBJ1-1|TRBV19|-|-
CASSIVTEAFF
TGTGCCAGTAGTATTGTCACTGAAGCTTTCTTT
>TRBJ1-2|TRBV4-1|TRBD1|-
CASSPTLLDREPNYGYTF
TGCGCCAGCAGCCCTACCTTACTAGACAGGGAGCCCAACTATGGCTACACCTTC
>TRBJ2-7|TRBV9|TRBD2|-
CASSVGSSGVYEQYF
TGTGCCAGCAGCGTAGGCAGTAGCGGGGTTTACGAGCAGTACTTC
>TRBJ1-5|TRBV2|-|-
CASRPQGEQPQHF
TGTGCCAGCCGACCTCAGGGAGAGCAGCCCCAGCATTTT
>TRBJ2-3|TRBV2|TRBD2|-
CASTKGLGGDTQYF
TGTGCCAGCACTAAGGGACTAGGAGGAGATACGCAGTATTTT
>TRBJ2-1|TRBV7-2|-|once
CASSSLGGGYNEQFF
TGTGCCAGCAGCTCCCTCGGGGGCGGTTACAATGAGCAGTTCTTC
>TRBJ1-2|TRBV4-3|TRBD1|-
CASSQRDRGQEGYTF
TGCGCCAGCAGCCAACGGGACAGGGGGCAGGAGGGCTACACCTTC
>TRBJ2-5|TRBV4-1|TRBD2|-
CASSQETGGQETQYF
TGCGCCAGCAGCCAAGAGACGGGGGGTCAAGAGACCCAGTACTTC
>TRBJ2-7|TRBV19|TRBD1|-
CASSSGTGAYEQYF
TGTGCCAGTAGTAGCGGGACAGGGGCCTACGAGCAGTACTTC
>TRBJ2-3|TRBV30|-|-
CAWSVLADTQYF
TGTGCCTGGAGTGTACTAGCAGATACGCAGTATTTT
>TRBJ1-1|TRBV6-5|-|-
CASSHGNTEAFF
TGTGCCAGCAGTCACGGGAACACTGAAGCTTTCTTT
>TRBJ2-3|TRBV9|-|-
CASPLRQYF
TGTGCCAGCCCTCTAAGGCAGTATTTT
>TRBJ1-1|TRBV6-1|TRBD1|once
CASDRVPTTEAFF
TGTGCCAGCGACAGGGTCCCGACCACTGAAGCTTTCTTT
>TRBJ2-7|TRBV5-1|TRBD1|-
CASSLEGQGTDEQYF
TGCGCCAGCAGCTTGGAGGGACAGGGGACCGACGAGCAGTACTTC
>TRBJ2-3|TRBV5-1|TRBD2|-
CASSLAASGGTDTQYF
TGCGCCAGCAGCTTGGCTGCTAGCGGGGGCACAGATACGCAGTATTTT